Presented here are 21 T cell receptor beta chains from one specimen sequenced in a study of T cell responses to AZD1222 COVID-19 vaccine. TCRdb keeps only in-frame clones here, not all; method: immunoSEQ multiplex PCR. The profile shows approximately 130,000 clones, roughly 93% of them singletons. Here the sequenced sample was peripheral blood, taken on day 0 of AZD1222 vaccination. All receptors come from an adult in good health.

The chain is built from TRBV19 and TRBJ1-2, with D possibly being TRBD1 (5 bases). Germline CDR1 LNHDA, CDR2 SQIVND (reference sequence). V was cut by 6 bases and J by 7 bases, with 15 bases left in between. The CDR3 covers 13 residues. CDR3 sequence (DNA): TGTGCCAGTAGAGGAATGGACGGGGGTGGCTACACCTTC. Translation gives CASRGMDGGGYTF.

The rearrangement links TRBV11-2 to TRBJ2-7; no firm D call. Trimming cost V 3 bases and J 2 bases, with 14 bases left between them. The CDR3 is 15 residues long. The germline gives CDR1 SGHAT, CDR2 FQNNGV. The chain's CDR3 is CASSLHTAGTYEQYF. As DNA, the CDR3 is TGTGCCAGCAGCTTGCACACGGCCGGAACCTACGAGCAGTACTTC.

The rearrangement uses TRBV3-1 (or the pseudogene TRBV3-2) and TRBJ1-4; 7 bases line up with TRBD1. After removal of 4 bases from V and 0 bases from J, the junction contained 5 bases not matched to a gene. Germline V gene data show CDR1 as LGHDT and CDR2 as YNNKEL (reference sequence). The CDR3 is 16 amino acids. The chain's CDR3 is CASSPHRGSTNEKLFF. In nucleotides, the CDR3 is TGTGCCAGCAGCCCCCACAGGGGATCAACTAATGAAAAACTGTTTTTT.

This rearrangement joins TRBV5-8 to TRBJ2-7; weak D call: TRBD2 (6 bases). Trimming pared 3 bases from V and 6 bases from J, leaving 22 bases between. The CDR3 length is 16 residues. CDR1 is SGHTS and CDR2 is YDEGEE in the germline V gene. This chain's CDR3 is CASSSNPGTVLSEQYF. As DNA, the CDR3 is TGTGCCAGCAGCTCAAACCCCGGGACTGTACTCTCCGAGCAGTACTTC.

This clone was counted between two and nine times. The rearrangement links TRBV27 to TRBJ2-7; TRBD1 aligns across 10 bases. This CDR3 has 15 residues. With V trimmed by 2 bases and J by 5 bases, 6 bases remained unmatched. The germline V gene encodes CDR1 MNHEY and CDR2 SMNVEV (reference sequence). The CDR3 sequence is CASSLVGTGADEQYF. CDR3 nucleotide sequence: TGTGCCAGCAGTTTAGTCGGGACAGGGGCCGACGAGCAGTACTTC.

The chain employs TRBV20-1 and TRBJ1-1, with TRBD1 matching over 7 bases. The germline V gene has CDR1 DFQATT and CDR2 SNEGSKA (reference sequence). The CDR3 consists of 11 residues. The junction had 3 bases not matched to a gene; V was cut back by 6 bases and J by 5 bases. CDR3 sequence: CSAIQGTEAFF. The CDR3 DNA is TGCAGTGCAATACAGGGGACTGAAGCTTTCTTT.

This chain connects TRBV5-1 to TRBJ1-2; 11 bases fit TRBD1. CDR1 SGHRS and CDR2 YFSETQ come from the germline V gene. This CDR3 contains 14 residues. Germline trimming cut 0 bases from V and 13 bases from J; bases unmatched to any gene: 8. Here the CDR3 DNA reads TGCGCCAGCAGCTTGGATGGACAGGGGGCATTATCCACCTTC. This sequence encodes CASSLDGQGALSTF.

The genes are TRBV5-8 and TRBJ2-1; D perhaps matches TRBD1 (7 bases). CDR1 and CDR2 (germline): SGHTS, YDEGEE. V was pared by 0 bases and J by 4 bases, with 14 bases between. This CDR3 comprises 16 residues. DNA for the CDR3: TGTGCCAGCAGCTTGGGGAGGGGGCTAGTATACAATGAGCAGTTCTTC. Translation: CASSLGRGLVYNEQFF.

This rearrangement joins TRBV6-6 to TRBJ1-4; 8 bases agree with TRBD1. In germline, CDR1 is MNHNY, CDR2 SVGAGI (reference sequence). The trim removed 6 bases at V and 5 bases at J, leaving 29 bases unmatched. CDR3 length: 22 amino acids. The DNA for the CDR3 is TGTGCCAGCAGCTACCCCCGACAGGGGTCCTTACTAGGGGCGGTTCCAAATGAAAAACTGTTTTTT. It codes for CASSYPRQGSLLGAVPNEKLFF.

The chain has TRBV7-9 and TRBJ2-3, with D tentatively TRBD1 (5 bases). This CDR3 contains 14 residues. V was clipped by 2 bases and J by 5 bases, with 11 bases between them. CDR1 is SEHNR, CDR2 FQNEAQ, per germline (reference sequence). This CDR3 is CASSLFGREDTQYF. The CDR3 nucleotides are TGTGCCAGCAGCTTATTTGGCAGGGAAGATACGCAGTATTTT.

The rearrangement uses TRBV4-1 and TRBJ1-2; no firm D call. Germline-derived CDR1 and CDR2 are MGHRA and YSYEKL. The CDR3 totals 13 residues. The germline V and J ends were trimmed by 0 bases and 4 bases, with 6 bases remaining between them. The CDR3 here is CASSQDSIYGYTF. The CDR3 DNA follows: TGCGCCAGCAGCCAAGATTCTATCTATGGCTACACCTTC.

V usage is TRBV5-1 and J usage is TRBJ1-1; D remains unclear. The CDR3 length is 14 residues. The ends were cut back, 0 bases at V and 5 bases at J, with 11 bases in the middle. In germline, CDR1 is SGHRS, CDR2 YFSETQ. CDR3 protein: CASSLGYGETEAFF. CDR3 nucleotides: TGCGCCAGCAGCTTGGGTTACGGGGAAACTGAAGCTTTCTTT.

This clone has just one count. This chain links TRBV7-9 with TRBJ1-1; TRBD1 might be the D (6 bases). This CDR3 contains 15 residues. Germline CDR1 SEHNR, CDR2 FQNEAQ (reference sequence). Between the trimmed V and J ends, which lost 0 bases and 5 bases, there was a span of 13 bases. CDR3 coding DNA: TGTGCCAGCAGCTTAGCGGGGGCAGGTTGGACTGAAGCTTTCTTT. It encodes CASSLAGAGWTEAFF.

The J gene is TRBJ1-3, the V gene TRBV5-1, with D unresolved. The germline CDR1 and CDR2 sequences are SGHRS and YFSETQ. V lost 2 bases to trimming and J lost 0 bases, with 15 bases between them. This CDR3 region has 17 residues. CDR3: CASSFNAGFSSGNTIYF. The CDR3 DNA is TGCGCCAGCAGCTTCAACGCGGGTTTCAGCTCTGGAAACACCATATATTTT.

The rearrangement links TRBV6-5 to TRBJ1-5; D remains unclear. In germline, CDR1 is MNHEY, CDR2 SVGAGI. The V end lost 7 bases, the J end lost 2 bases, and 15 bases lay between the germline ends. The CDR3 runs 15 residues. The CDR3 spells CASTGGPEGNQPQHF. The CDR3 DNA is TGTGCCAGCACCGGAGGACCGGAAGGCAATCAGCCCCAGCATTTT.

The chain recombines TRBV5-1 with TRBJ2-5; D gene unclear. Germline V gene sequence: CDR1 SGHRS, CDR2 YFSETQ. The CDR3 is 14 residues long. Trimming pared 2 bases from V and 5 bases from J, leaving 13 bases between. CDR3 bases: TGCGCCAGCAGCTTAGGCAATCTCCGTGAGACCCAGTACTTC. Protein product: CASSLGNLRETQYF.

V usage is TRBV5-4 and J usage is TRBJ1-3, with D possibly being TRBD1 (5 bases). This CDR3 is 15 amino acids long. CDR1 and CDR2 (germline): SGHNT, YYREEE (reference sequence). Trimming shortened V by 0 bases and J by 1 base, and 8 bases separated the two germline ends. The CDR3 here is CASSLAGGSGNTIYF. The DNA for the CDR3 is TGTGCCAGCAGCTTGGCGGGGGGATCTGGAAACACCATATATTTT.

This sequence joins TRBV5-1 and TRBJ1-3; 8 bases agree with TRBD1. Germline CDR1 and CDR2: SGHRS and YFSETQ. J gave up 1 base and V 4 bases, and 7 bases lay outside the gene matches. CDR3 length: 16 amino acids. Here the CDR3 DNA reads TGCGCCAGCAGCCCCACTCGACAGGGGTCTGGAAACACCATATATTTT. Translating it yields CASSPTRQGSGNTIYF.

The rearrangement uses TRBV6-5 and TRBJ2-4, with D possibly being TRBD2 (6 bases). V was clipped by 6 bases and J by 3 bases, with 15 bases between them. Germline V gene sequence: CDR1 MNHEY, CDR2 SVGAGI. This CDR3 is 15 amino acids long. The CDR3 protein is CASSYAGTHKNIQYF. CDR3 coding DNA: TGTGCCAGCAGCTACGCCGGGACTCACAAAAACATTCAGTACTTC.

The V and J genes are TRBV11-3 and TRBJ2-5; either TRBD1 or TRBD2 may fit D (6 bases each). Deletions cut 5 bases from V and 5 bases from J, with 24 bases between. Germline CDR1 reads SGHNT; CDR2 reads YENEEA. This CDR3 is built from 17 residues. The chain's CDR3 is CASSPVGGHFPAETQYF. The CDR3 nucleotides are TGTGCCAGCAGCCCAGTGGGGGGACATTTCCCTGCGGAGACCCAGTACTTC.

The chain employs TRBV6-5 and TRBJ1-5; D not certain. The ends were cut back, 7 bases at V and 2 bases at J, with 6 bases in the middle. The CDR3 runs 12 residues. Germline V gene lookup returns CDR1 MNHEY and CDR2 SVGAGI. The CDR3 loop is CASKTGNQPQHF. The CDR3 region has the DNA TGTGCCAGCAAGACCGGCAATCAGCCCCAGCATTTT.